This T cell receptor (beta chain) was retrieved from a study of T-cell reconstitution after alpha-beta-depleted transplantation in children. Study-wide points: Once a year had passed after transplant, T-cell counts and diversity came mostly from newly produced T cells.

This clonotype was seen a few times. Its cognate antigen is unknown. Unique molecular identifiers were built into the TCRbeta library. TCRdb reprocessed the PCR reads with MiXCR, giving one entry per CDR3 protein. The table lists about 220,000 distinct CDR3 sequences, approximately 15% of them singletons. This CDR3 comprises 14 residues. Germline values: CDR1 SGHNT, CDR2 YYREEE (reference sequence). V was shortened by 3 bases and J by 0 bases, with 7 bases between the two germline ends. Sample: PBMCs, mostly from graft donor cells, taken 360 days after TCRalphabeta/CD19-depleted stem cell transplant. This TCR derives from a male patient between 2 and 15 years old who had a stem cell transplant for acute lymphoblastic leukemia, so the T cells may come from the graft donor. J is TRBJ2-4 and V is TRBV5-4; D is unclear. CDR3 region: CASSSPLAKNIQYF. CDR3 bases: TGTGCCAGCAGCTCCCCTTTAGCCAAAAACATTCAGTACTTC.